Shown below are 16 T cell receptor beta chains from a single sample sequenced in a study of radiation and T cells in renal cell carcinoma. The table came from immunoSEQ multiplex PCR; TCRdb's copy has only in-frame clones and leaves some out. The sample gives 70,000 or so clones, 82% of which show up once; approximately 5% is in the top ten. Described time point: blood 2 weeks post-SBRT. Treatment here: 15 Gy SBRT to primary tumor, nephrectomy 4 weeks later. The specimen was blood, collected from a patient whose treatment included radiotherapy and nephrectomy. The source of these receptors is a man in his fifties or sixties with renal cell carcinoma.

This rearrangement joins TRBV15 to TRBJ2-1; perhaps TRBD1 as D (6 bases). The CDR3 sequence is 13 residues long. The V and J ends lost 5 bases and 8 bases respectively, with 13 bases between them. The V gene's germline CDR1 is LNHNV and CDR2 YYDKDF (reference sequence). CDR3 region: CATSRTDGHEQFF. DNA of the CDR3: TGTGCCACCAGCCGGACAGACGGCCATGAGCAGTTCTTC.

The gene calls are TRBV21-1 and TRBJ2-6. TRBV21-1 constitutes a pseudogene. The CDR3 length is 17 residues. The CDR3 reads CASSKVRGPSGANVLTF. The CDR3 bases are TGTGCCAGCAGCAAAGTCCGGGGGCCCTCTGGGGCCAACGTCCTGACTTTC.

J is TRBJ2-7 and V is TRBV28; 7 bases agree with TRBD1. This CDR3 spans 12 amino acids. Germline lookup yields CDR1 MDHEN and CDR2 SYDVKM. The trim removed 6 bases at V and 7 bases at J, leaving 6 bases unmatched. CDR3 sequence: CASSTGTAEQYF. In nucleotides, the CDR3 is TGTGCCAGCAGCACCGGGACAGCGGAGCAGTACTTC.

V gene TRBV5-6 combines with J gene TRBJ2-7; D gene unclear. V lost 0 bases to trimming and J lost 0 bases, with 4 bases between them. Germline loops: CDR1 SGHDT, CDR2 YYEEEE. The CDR3 contains 13 residues. The CDR3: CASSLVSSYEQYF. The CDR3 DNA is TGTGCCAGCAGCTTGGTGAGCTCCTACGAGCAGTACTTC.

The chain carries TRBV15 and TRBJ1-5; D is ambiguous. This CDR3 is built from 15 residues. With 5 bases removed from V and 4 bases from J, the gap between germline ends came to 15 bases. CDR1 is LNHNV, CDR2 YYDKDF, per germline (reference sequence). DNA for the CDR3: TGTGCCACCAGCCGAGGCCTCGGAGAAAATCAGCCCCAGCATTTT. It is translated as CATSRGLGENQPQHF.

The chain carries TRBV28 and TRBJ1-1, with D tentatively TRBD1 (5 bases). This CDR3 comprises 17 residues. Trimming stripped 6 bases from V and 0 bases from J, with 20 bases between. Germline-derived CDR1 and CDR2 are MDHEN and SYDVKM. CDR3 region: CASRTQVFSQMNTEAFF. CDR3 coding DNA: TGTGCCAGCAGGACACAGGTTTTCTCCCAAATGAACACTGAAGCTTTCTTT.

V and J are TRBV11-2 and TRBJ2-7; TRBD2 might be the D (6 bases). The CDR3 sequence is 14 residues long. V was pared by 2 bases and J by 2 bases, with 10 bases between. Per the germline V gene, CDR1 is SGHAT and CDR2 is FQNNGV. The CDR3 spells CASSLRGIAYEQYF. The CDR3 DNA reads as TGTGCCAGCAGCTTACGCGGGATAGCCTACGAGCAGTACTTC.

The chain uses TRBV9 and TRBJ2-5; D not resolved. The J call may be faulty, since TRBJ2-7 better matches the DNA end. The CDR3 runs to 13 residues. Germline values: CDR1 SGDLS, CDR2 YYNGEE. CDR3: CASSGPRRHEQYF. CDR3 DNA sequence: TGTGCCAGCAGCGGACCGAGAAGGCACGAGCAGTACTTC.

The genes are TRBV19 and TRBJ1-2; D gene ambiguous. The CDR3 runs to 13 residues. Per the germline V gene, CDR1 is LNHDA and CDR2 is SQIVND (reference sequence). Trimming pared 8 bases from V and 5 bases from J, leaving 15 bases between. The DNA for the CDR3 is TGTGCCAGTGAAACAGCCTCTGGATATGGCTACACCTTC. This codes for CASETASGYGYTF.

V is TRBV10-2 and J is TRBJ2-7; D might be TRBD2 (6 bases). Germline V gene lookup returns CDR1 WSHSY and CDR2 SAAADI. The CDR3 loop spans 16 amino acids. Trimming removed 4 bases from V and 7 bases from J, with 23 bases in between. DNA of the CDR3: TGCGCCAGCAGTGGGTTACCGGGACTTTCCTCCGGGGAGCAGTACTTC. Protein sequence: CASSGLPGLSSGEQYF.

The chain carries TRBV9 and TRBJ2-1; 7 bases fit TRBD2. The germline gives CDR1 SGDLS, CDR2 YYNGEE. J was trimmed by 7 bases and V by 1 base; bases with no gene match: 5. The CDR3 has 14 amino acids. The CDR3 bases are TGTGCCAGCAGCGTAACAAGCGGGACTAATGAGCAGTTCTTC. This translates into CASSVTSGTNEQFF. Full variable domain (rest looked up from reference TRBV9 and TRBJ2-1): DSGVTQTPKHLITATGQRVTLRCSPRSGDLSVYWYQQSLDQGLQFLIQYYNGEERAKGNILERFSAQQFPDLHSELNLSSLELGDSALYFCASSVTSGTNEQFFGPGTRLTVL.

The chain uses TRBV5-1 and TRBJ2-7; TRBD2 is a possible D gene (6 bases). This CDR3 is built from 13 residues. The germline V gene has CDR1 SGHRS and CDR2 YFSETQ. The ends were cut back, 4 bases at V and 6 bases at J, with 14 bases in the middle. The CDR3 is CASSPRDSGEQYF. The DNA of the CDR3 is TGCGCCAGCAGCCCCCGGGACTCTGGCGAGCAGTACTTC.

The chain carries TRBV2 and TRBJ2-1; 13 bases map to TRBD2. Germline loops: CDR1 SNHLY, CDR2 FYNNEI. J lost 4 bases, V lost 10 bases, and 1 base had no gene match. The length of the CDR3 is 13 residues. The DNA of the CDR3 is TGTGCCAAGGGACTAGCGGGATACAATGAGCAGTTCTTC. Its translation: CAKGLAGYNEQFF. Looking up the rest from reference TRBV2 and TRBJ2-1 gives the full variable domain: EPEVTQTPSHQVTQMGQEVILRCVPISNHLYFYWYRQILGQKVEFLVSFYNNEISEKSEIFDDQFSVERPDGSNFTLKIRSTKLEDSAMYFCAKGLAGYNEQFFGPGTRLTVL.

This chain uses TRBV28 with TRBJ1-2, with no clear D. This CDR3 is 13 amino acids long. Germline V CDR1 and CDR2: MDHEN, SYDVKM. Between the trimmed V and J ends, which lost 5 bases and 8 bases, there was a span of 15 bases. The CDR3: CASSTEPGRGYTF. CDR3 sequence (DNA): TGTGCCAGCAGTACCGAGCCGGGGAGGGGCTACACCTTC.

The J gene is TRBJ2-3, the V gene TRBV6-1; weak D call: TRBD1 (6 bases). This CDR3 is built from 15 residues. The V end was cut by 5 bases, the J end by 0 bases, with 12 bases between. Per germline, CDR1 MNHNS and CDR2 SASEGT. CDR3 protein: CASSPRGLSTDTQYF. The CDR3 DNA reads TGTGCCAGCAGTCCCAGGGGCCTAAGCACAGATACGCAGTATTTT.

V usage is TRBV5-1 and J usage is TRBJ2-1; 13 bases align to TRBD2. V dropped 4 bases and J dropped 7; count of bases not matched to a gene: 8. The CDR3 consists of 16 residues. In germline, CDR1 is SGHRS, CDR2 YFSETQ. The DNA of the CDR3 is TGCGCCAGCAGCAGGACTAGCGGGGGAGGGTTGAATGAGCAGTTCTTC. Encoded protein: CASSRTSGGGLNEQFF.